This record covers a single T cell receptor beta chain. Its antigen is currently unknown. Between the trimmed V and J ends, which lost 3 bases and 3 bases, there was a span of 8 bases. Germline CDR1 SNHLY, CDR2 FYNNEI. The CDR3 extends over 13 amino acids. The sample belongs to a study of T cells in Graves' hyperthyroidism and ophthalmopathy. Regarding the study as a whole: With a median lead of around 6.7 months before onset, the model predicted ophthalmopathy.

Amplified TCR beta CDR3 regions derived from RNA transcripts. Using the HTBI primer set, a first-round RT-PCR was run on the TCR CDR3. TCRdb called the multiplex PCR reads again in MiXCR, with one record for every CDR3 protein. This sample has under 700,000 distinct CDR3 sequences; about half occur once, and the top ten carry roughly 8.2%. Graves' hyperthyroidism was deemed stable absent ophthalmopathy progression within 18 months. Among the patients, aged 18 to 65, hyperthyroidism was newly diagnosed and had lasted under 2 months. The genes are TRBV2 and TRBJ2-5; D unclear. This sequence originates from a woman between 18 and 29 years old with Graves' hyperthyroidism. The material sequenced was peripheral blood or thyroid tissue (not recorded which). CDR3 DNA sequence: TGTGCCAGCAGTGACAGTCCTGAAGAGACCCAGTACTTC. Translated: CASSDSPEETQYF.